This is a list of T cell receptor beta chains from one sample in a study of blood T cell repertoires in COVID-19. TCRdb keeps only in-frame clones here, not all; method: immunoSEQ multiplex PCR. Counted here are around 210,000 clones, roughly 85% occurring once; the ten biggest clones make up 4% to 6%. Sequenced: peripheral blood. The receptors shown here come from a man aged 50 to 59 with COVID-19, enrolled during active disease. Each CDR3 is given without its conserved first and last residue. Each record gives: V gene, J gene, CDR3 protein.

v_gene: TRBV30; j_gene: TRBJ2-2; CDR3aa: AWSYQGYTGELF
v_gene: TRBV19; j_gene: TRBJ1-2; CDR3aa: ASSVPGTGIRYT
v_gene: TRBV28; j_gene: TRBJ2-3; CDR3aa: ASRPNLGQGPDTQY
v_gene: TRBV5-4; j_gene: TRBJ1-4; CDR3aa: ASSSISGTGNEKLF
v_gene: TRBV5-1; j_gene: TRBJ1-5; CDR3aa: ASSLGGGANQPQH
v_gene: TRBV19; j_gene: TRBJ2-6; CDR3aa: ATRTSGPTVGANVLT
v_gene: TRBV7-2; j_gene: TRBJ2-5; CDR3aa: ATNGGYQETQY
v_gene: TRBV4-1; j_gene: TRBJ2-5; CDR3aa: ASSQGTTRYQETQY
v_gene: TRBV5-1; j_gene: TRBJ2-7; CDR3aa: ASSLTYSSYEQY
v_gene: TRBV28; j_gene: TRBJ1-2; CDR3aa: ASSFGGYRGYT
v_gene: TRBV6-5; j_gene: TRBJ2-3; CDR3aa: ASRGTSGGEGTQY
v_gene: TRBV28; j_gene: TRBJ2-1; CDR3aa: ATERGNEQF
v_gene: TRBV7-2; j_gene: TRBJ1-1; CDR3aa: ASGSPGYSEAF
v_gene: TRBV6-1; j_gene: TRBJ1-2; CDR3aa: ASSENPWGVATDSNYGYT
v_gene: TRBV28; j_gene: TRBJ2-5; CDR3aa: ASSLGLAAQTQY
v_gene: TRBV10-3; j_gene: TRBJ2-2; CDR3aa: AISDVAGGNTGELF
v_gene: TRBV27; j_gene: TRBJ1-6; CDR3aa: ASSLLRDQTNSPLH
v_gene: TRBV3-1/TRBV3-2; j_gene: TRBJ1-3; CDR3aa: ASSGGNTIY
v_gene: TRBV5-1; j_gene: TRBJ1-5; CDR3aa: ASSLGTGGAGNQPQH